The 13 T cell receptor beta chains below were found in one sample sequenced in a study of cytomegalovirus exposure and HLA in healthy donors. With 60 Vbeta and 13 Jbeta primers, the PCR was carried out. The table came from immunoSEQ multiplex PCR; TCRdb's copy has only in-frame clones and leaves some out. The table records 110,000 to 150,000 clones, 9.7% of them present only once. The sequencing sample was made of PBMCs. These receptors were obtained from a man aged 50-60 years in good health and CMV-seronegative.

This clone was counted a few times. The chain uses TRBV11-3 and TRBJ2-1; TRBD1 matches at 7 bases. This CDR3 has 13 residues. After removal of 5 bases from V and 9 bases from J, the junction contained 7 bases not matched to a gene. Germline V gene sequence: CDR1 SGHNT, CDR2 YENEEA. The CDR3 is CASSLDRVGEQFF. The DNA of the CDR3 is TGTGCCAGCAGCCTTGACAGGGTTGGTGAGCAGTTCTTC. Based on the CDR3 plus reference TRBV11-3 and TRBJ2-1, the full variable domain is EAGVVQSPRYKIIEKKQPVAFWCNPISGHNTLYWYLQNLGQGPELLIRYENEEAVDDSQLPKDRFSAERLKGVDSTLKIQPAELGDSAVYLCASSLDRVGEQFFGPGTRLTVL.

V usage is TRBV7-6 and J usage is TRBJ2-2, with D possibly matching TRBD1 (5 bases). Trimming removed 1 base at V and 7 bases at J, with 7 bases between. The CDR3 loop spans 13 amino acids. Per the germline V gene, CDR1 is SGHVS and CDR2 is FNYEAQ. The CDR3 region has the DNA TGTGCCAGCAGCTTAGAGGGGAACGGGGAGCTGTTTTTT. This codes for CASSLEGNGELFF.

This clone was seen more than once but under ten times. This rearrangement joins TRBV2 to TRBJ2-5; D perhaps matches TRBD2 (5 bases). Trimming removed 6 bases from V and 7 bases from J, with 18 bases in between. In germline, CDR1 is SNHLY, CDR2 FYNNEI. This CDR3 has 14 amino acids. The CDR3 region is CASSPFGVSGTQYF. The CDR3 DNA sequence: TGTGCCAGCAGCCCTTTCGGGGTCTCTGGGACCCAGTACTTC.

The CDR3 sequence: CASSPLAVNYGYTF. The CDR3 coding sequence is TGTGCCAGCAGTCCACTGGCGGTGAACTATGGCTACACCTTC. This chain joins TRBV27 and TRBJ1-2; D uncertain. Germline CDR1 reads MNHEY; CDR2 reads SMNVEV (reference sequence). V was cut by 5 bases and J by 2 bases, with 12 bases left in between. The CDR3 has 14 amino acids.

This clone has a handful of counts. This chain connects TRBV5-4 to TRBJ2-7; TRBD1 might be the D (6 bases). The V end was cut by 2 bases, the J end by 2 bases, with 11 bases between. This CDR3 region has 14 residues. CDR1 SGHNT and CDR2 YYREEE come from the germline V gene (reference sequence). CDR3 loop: CASSFEGEAYEQYF. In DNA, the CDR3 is TGTGCCAGCAGCTTTGAGGGGGAAGCCTACGAGCAGTACTTC.

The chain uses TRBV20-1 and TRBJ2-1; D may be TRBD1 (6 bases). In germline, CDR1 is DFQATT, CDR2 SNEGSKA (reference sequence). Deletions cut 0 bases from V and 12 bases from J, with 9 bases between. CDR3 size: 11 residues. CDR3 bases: TGCAGTGCTAGAGATCTCAGGGGGCAGTTCTTC. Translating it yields CSARDLRGQFF.

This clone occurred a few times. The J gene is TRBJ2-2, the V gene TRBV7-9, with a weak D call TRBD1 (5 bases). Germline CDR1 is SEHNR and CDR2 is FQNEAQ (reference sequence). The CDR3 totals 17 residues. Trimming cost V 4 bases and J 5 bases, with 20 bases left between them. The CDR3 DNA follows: TGTGCCAGCAGCTCAGACAGACCCCCGGGTTTTACCGGGGAGCTGTTTTTT. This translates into CASSSDRPPGFTGELFF.

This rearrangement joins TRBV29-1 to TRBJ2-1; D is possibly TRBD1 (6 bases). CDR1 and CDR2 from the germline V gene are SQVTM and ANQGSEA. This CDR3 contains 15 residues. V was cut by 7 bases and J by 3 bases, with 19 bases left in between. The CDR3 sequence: CSAGTFERLYNEQFF. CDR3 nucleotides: TGCAGCGCTGGGACATTCGAGCGTCTCTACAATGAGCAGTTCTTC.

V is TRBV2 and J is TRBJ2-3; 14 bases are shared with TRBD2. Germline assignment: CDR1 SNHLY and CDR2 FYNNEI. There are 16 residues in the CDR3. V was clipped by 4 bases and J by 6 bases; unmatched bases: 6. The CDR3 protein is CASSGLAGGPVDTQYF. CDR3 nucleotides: TGTGCCAGCAGTGGACTAGCGGGAGGGCCAGTGGATACGCAGTATTTT.

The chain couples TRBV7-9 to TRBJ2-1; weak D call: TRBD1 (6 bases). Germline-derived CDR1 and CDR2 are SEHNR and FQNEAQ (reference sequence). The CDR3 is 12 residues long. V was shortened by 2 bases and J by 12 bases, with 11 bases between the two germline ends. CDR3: CASSLQGLRQFF. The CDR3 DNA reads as TGTGCCAGCAGCTTACAGGGGCTTAGGCAGTTCTTC.

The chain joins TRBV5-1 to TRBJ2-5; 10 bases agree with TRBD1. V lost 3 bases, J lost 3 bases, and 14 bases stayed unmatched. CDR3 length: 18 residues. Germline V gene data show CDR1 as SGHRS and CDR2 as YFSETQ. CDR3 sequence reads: CASSYRTGGEAGKETQYF. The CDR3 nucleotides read TGCGCCAGCAGCTATAGGACAGGGGGGGAGGCTGGAAAAGAGACCCAGTACTTC.

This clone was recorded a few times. This CDR3 reads CASRTSGNNEQFF. The CDR3 DNA is TGCGCCAGCAGAACTAGCGGGAACAATGAGCAGTTCTTC. The rearrangement joins TRBV5-1 to TRBJ2-1, with 10 bases identical to TRBD2. This CDR3 has 13 residues. Per the germline V gene, CDR1 is SGHRS and CDR2 is YFSETQ. J was trimmed by 5 bases and V by 5 bases; bases with no gene match: 1.

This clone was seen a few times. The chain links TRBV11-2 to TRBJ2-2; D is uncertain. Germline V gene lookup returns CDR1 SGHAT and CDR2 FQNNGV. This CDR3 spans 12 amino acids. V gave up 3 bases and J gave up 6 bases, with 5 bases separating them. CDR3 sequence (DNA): TGTGCCAGCAGCTTCCCCTCCGGGGAGCTGTTTTTT. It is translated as CASSFPSGELFF.